Sequencing of this T cell receptor (beta chain) was carried out in a study of cytomegalovirus exposure and HLA in healthy donors (TCRdb year 2017). Regarding the study in general: According to an earlier analysis of a few hundred of the donors, about 170 million T cells yielded over 100 million unique TCR beta sequences and roughly 280 Gb of sequence data. An early release that covered about 600 HLA-typed donors contained about 300 gigabases of sequencing data and about 84 million unique TCR sequences. The genetic ancestry cluster associated with self-reported Caucasian donors included about 84% of the roughly 400 genotyped donors. The aim of the study was to test whether cataloging public T cell receptors could identify signatures of past pathogen exposure. Using immunosequencing, the study profiled T cell repertoires from around 670 subjects and related those repertoires to cytomegalovirus serostatus. A separate validation cohort of roughly 130 different subjects was used in addition to the roughly 640-subject first cohort. To predict cytomegalovirus infection status, the study brought together high-throughput TCR immunosequencing, statistical association of individual TCRs with disease status, and machine learning. A later analysis re-examined previously published TCR beta repertoires from roughly 720 donors and added high-resolution HLA genotyping to investigate patterns of TCR occurrence. Rather than using new phenotypic data, the later analysis identified candidate immune exposures from TCR beta sequences and from how often those sequences occurred across donors. In an earlier analysis of 500 to 650 of the donors, high-throughput TCR beta sequencing was used to judge whether each TCR beta V gene segment behaved as functional or pseudogenic. Donor age, sex, ethnicity and CMV serostatus were collected together with the repertoire data. In a later genetic analysis, genome-wide SNP genotypes for about three fifths of the roughly 670 donors were used, and that subset was treated as a discovery cohort. Every discovery cohort repertoire had been produced on one sequencing platform. Class I and class II HLA loci were covered by the typing at four-digit resolution. The number of donors typed differed by locus, with about 629-630 for A, B, C, DRB1 and DQB1, roughly 520 for DQA1, approximately 570 for DPA1, and approximately 470 for DPB1. Because of strong linkage in the cohort, roughly five DR-DQ haplotypes were treated as single units for association and clustering. On average, 235,054 unique TCR beta nucleotide sequences were sequenced per donor among 300 to 500 genotyped donors of the cohort, with around 19% of those sequences being non-productive.

Library construction relied on the immunoSEQ multiplex PCR assay. For the multiplex PCR, a mixture combining 60 forward primers for TCR Vbeta segments and 13 reverse primers for TCR Jbeta segments was used. The CDR3 region of rearranged TCR beta genes was amplified from genomic DNA with a multiplex PCR assay. On the Illumina HiSeq System, the amplified TCR beta libraries were sequenced as 87-base-pair reads. The source study handled its data this way. A later analysis counted about 82 million unique TCR beta chains across the 600 to 850 repertoires, and 10 million to 11 million of these chains were shared by at least two donors. A nearest-neighbor algorithm error-corrected the raw reads and collapsed the reads into unique sequences, merging closely related sequences to remove PCR and sequencing errors. Alignment of CDR3 sequences to IMGT reference sequences was used to assign V, D and J gene segments. For a sequence to be retained, a match of at least six nucleotides to both a V gene segment and a J gene segment was required. Rearrangements were called productive when the CDR3 lacked stop codons and stayed in frame with V and J; all others were non-productive. Following IMGT convention, CDR3 was defined as the stretch from the second conserved V-encoded cysteine to the conserved J-encoded phenylalanine. In an earlier analysis of some 550 of the donors, sequences lacking an unambiguous match to a single V gene segment were excluded. An earlier analysis of about 600 of the donors called V segments functional above 56.7% productive rearrangements and segregating when the between-donor standard deviation exceeded 5%. A statistical classification framework was built to diagnose cytomegalovirus status from the catalog of TCR beta chain sequences. A later analysis assigned V and J genes by comparing TCR nucleotide sequences with IMGT/GENE-DB human TR gene sequences. The TCRdist pipeline was used in a later analysis to assign CDR3 sequences and most-parsimonious VDJ recombination scenarios. In a later analysis, every TCR beta chain was defined by the combination of its CDR3 amino acid sequence and its V-gene family, and reads without a unique V-gene family were dropped. As a way to deal with suspected cross-contamination and a sequencing artifact, a later analysis dropped roughly 600 nucleotide sequences that were highly shared and had low generation probability. A later analysis calculated a clonal expansion index for each public chain from normalized within-repertoire ranks of inferred template counts. A later analysis computed generation probabilities with a VDJ recombination model fitted to out-of-frame rearrangements, and checked the results against IGoR. In a later analysis, hypergeometric tests were used to score TCR-TCR, TCR-HLA and TCR-CMV co-occurrence, with a repertoire-size bias correction applied to TCR pairs. A later analysis estimated false discovery rates by permuting HLA or CMV assignments 20 times. In a later analysis, co-occurring TCRs were grouped using DBSCAN, with TCRdist sequence similarity added in when clustering inside HLA-allele-positive subsets. Repertoires with fewer than 30,000 or more than 120,000 public chains were left out of co-occurrence clustering, as were five repertoires with anomalous nucleotide sharing. In its TCRdb copy, this immuneACCESS table keeps in-frame sequences only and misses some clones. Where compared with another copy, unresolved V genes explain less than half of these, and the others have no known cause. That table supplies the V and J calls and clone size; D and trimming were determined from the DNA. For this sample the table gives a few hundred thousand clones, of which about 90% were detected only once. About 1.7% of the sample goes to the ten largest clones.

Study-wide findings and limitations: A further reported finding was that TCR beta sequences accurately predicted the HLA-A and HLA-B alleles for most subjects in the first cohort. The study listed 150 to 200 TCR beta chains as associated with cytomegalovirus. While some public TCRs were present in many individuals, most TCR sequences turned up only very rarely across donors. An earlier analysis of roughly 570 of the donors showed that most TCR beta V segments appeared in productive rearrangements either about 87% or about 30% of the time, which broadly matched IMGT annotations. The only immune exposure information available for the cohort was CMV serostatus. A later genetic analysis associated a missense DCLRE1C variant with V-gene and J-gene trimming of TCR beta chains, and an independent cohort replicated the association. The presence/absence analyses assumed that sequencing depth was roughly uniform across donors, and that assumption may not be true. Linkage disequilibrium might explain the correlated functional status among segregating V segments, but an unknown experimental factor could not be excluded. Because counts were too low, about 15 rarely observed V segments, including chromosome 9 orphons, were left out of the earlier analysis of about 500 of the donors. Because HLA typing was missing for some donors at each locus, association tests included only the typed subset. Some IMGT-functional V segments, including TRBV6-2 and TRBV6-3, could not be distinguished by the 87-base-pair reads and were therefore excluded. A cluster of highly shared sequence variants was judged likely to be a technical artifact of the sequencing pipeline. When HLA alleles, especially DR and DQ, strongly co-occurred, attributing TCR associations to individual alleles was difficult. In a later analysis, several top co-occurrence clusters were reported to appear linked to parvovirus B19, influenza, CMV and Epstein-Barr virus. Most CMV-associated TCR beta chains appeared to be HLA-restricted in a later analysis, and the HLA associations seemed to be driven largely by CMV exposure. In a later analysis, the rate of TCR association differed among HLA loci, with DRB1 alleles having the most associated TCRs and HLA-C alleles having the fewest. The classifier was reported to diagnose cytomegalovirus status with high specificity and sensitivity in both the original cohort and the validation cohort. A later analysis associated about 18,000 TCR beta sequences with specific HLA alleles at a false discovery rate of 0.05. The cohort was sequenced for TCR beta chains only, and without alpha or paired-chain data the features that could be detected were limited. The authors suggested that the approach could potentially be generalized to other disease states and immunological phenotypes. Compared with the roughly 670-donor mean, donors in an Asian-associated ancestry cluster had fewer N-insertions in productive TCRs, according to a later genetic analysis. Three of the identified cytomegalovirus-associated TCR beta chains were confirmed in vitro to be specific for cytomegalovirus antigens. In a later analysis, HLA-associated TCR beta chains were found to be more clonally expanded and to have lower generation probabilities than equally common non-associated chains.

From the germline V gene, CDR1 is LGHNA and CDR2 is YNFKEQ. Including the terminal cysteine and phenylalanine, the CDR3 comprises 18 residues. Here the CDR3 DNA is all that survives: 54 bases in frame from base 1. The germline V and J ends show losses of 2 bases and 2 bases respectively, and no gene match explains 9 bases of the junction. The cohort consisted of 666 healthy bone marrow donors. At the time of sampling, every cohort member was nominally healthy, though immune exposures that went unrecorded were likely present. The donor tested CMV seronegative and was one of the 352 seronegative cohort members. A peripheral blood sample was collected from each donor, and TCR beta sequencing was performed on peripheral blood mononuclear cells. The Qiagen DNeasy Blood Extraction Kit was used to extract genomic DNA from the blood cell samples. Note on this clone: Its binding antigen is unknown. Base qualities are not provided; no much larger clone lies one nucleotide away.

The sample was PBMCs. The sequence links TRBV4-2 to TRBJ2-2, with 9 middle bases fitting TRBD2. This TCR was recovered from a girl aged 2 to 9 in good health and CMV-seronegative. The CDR3 region reads CASSQSTLAGDNTGELFF. The sequence in DNA is TGTGCCAGCAGCCAATCAACGTTAGCGGGAGATAACACCGGGGAGCTGTTTTTT.